This TCR beta chain comes out of a study of T cells in Graves' hyperthyroidism and ophthalmopathy. This clonotype was found many times. Amplified regions were TCR beta CDR3 sequences from RNA transcripts. Initially, a first-round RT-PCR of the TCR CDR3 employed the HTBI primer set. A single record per CDR3 protein comes from TCRdb applying MiXCR to the multiplex PCR reads. The sample lists fewer than 900,000 distinct CDR3 sequences; roughly a sixth were seen once. Exclusion of a patient resulted from uncontrolled infection, other autoimmune disease, pregnancy or lactation. Sequenced sample: blood. The source is a woman aged 45-60 years with Graves' hyperthyroidism that later progressed to Graves' ophthalmopathy.

Here the CDR3 reads CASSLDLGSEAFF. The CDR3 DNA follows: TGTGCCAGCAGCTTAGATCTCGGCAGTGAAGCTTTCTTT. J is TRBJ1-1 and V is TRBV11-2; D not resolved. The V gene's germline CDR1 is SGHAT and CDR2 FQNNGV. The CDR3 contains 13 residues. V shed 0 bases and J shed 7 bases, with 9 bases lying between them. Filled out from reference TRBV11-2 and TRBJ1-1, the complete variable domain reads EAGVAQSPRYKIIEKRQSVAFWCNPISGHATLYWYQQILGQGPKLLIQFQNNGVVDDSQLPKDRFSAERLKGVDSTLKIQPAKLEDSAVYLCASSLDLGSEAFFGQGTRLTVV.